This T cell receptor (beta chain) derives from a study of cytomegalovirus exposure and HLA in healthy donors. Findings of the study overall: A later analysis linked some 17,000 TCR beta sequences to HLA alleles at 0.05 false discovery rate.

Amplification used 60 Vbeta primers and 13 Jbeta primers. The repertoire was sequenced with immunoSEQ multiplex PCR; TCRdb's copy has only in-frame clones and lacks some. The sample holds 150,000 to 200,000 clones, around 77% seen once. CDR3 length: 13 amino acids. V was clipped by 4 bases and J by 7 bases, with 12 bases between them. Germline CDR1 is SGDLS and CDR2 is YYNGEE. Regarding this clone: What it recognizes is unknown.

The chain recombines TRBV9 with TRBJ1-3; possibly TRBD1 for D (5 bases). Sequencing was performed on PBMCs. This receptor was obtained from a woman aged 25 to 45 in good health and CMV-seronegative. CDR3 in amino acids: CASSPRNRNTIYF. CDR3 nucleotides: TGTGCCAGCAGCCCACGGAACAGGAACACCATATATTTT.